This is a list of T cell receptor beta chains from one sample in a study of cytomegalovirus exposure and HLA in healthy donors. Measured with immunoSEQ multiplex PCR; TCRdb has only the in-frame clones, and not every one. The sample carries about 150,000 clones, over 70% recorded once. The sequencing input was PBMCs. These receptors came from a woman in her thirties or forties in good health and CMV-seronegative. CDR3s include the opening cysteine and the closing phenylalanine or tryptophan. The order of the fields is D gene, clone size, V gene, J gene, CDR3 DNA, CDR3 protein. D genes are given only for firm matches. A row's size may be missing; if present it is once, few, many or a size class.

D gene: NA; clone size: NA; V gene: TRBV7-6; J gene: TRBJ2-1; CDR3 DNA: TGTGCCAGCAGCTTAGGCCCTAGTCATCACGAGCAGTTCTTC; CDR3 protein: CASSLGPSHHEQFF
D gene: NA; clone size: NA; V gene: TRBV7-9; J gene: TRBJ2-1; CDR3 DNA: TGTGCCAGCAGCGCATCCGGGAGCTCCTACAATGAGCAGTTCTTC; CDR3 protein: CASSASGSSYNEQFF
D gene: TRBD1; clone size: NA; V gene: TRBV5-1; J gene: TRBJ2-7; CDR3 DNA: TGCGCCAGCAGCGAGGGGACAGGAACCTACGAGCAGTACTTC; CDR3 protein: CASSEGTGTYEQYF
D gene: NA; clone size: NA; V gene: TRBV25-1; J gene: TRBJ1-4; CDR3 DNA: TGTGCCAGCAGTGAATACGGGGGGTTGGGCGAAAAACTGTTTTTT; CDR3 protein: CASSEYGGLGEKLFF
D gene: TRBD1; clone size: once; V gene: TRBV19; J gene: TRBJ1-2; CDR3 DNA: TGTGCCAGTCATAAAGAGGGGGCGCGTGGCTACACCTTC; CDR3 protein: CASHKEGARGYTF
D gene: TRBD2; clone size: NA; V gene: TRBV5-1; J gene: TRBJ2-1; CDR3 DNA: TGCGCCAGCAGCCGGCAGACTAGCGGGAGGGCCAACAATGAGCAGTTCTTC; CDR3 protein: CASSRQTSGRANNEQFF
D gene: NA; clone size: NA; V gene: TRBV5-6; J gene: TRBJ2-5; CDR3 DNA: TGTGCCAGCAGCTTGAATGGACACGTACAAGAGACCCAGTACTTC; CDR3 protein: CASSLNGHVQETQYF
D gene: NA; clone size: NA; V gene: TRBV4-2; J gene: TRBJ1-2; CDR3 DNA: TGTGCCAGCAGCCAAGTGCGGGGGGGTGCGTATGGCTACACCTTC; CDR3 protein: CASSQVRGGAYGYTF
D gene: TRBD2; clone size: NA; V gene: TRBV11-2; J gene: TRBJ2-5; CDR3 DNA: TGTGCCAGCAGCTTAGGGCGACTAGCGGGGTACCAAGAGACCCAGTACTTC; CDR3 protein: CASSLGRLAGYQETQYF
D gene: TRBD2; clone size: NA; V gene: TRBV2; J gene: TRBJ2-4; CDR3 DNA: TGTGCCAGCAGTTCCGGGACTAGCGGTATTCAGTACTTC; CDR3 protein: CASSSGTSGIQYF
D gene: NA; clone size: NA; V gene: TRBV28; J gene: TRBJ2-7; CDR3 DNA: TGTGCCAGCAGTTTGGGGGGTGGTAGCTCCTACGAGCAGTACTTC; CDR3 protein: CASSLGGGSSYEQYF
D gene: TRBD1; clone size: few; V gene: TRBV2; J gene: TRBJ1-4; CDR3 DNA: TGTGCCAGCAGCGCCGGACAGGGTGGGGTGTATGAAAAACTGTTTTTT; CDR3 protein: CASSAGQGGVYEKLFF
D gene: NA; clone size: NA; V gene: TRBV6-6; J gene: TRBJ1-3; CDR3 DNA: TGTGCCAGCAGTTACCTTGACGGGAGCTCTGGAAACACCATATATTTT; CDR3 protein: CASSYLDGSSGNTIYF
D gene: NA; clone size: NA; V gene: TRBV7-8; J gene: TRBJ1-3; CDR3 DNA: TGTGCCAGCAGCTTATTCACGGCGGGGACTGGAAACACCATATATTTT; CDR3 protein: CASSLFTAGTGNTIYF
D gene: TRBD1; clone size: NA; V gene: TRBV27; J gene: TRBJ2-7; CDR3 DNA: TGTGCCAGCAGTCCGCACGGGACAGGGGGTATCTACGAGCAGTACTTC; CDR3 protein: CASSPHGTGGIYEQYF
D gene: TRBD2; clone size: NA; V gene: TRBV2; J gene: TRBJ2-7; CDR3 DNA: TGTGCCAGCAGTGAGAGGGAGGGGAGCCTGTACGAGCAGTACTTC; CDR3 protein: CASSEREGSLYEQYF
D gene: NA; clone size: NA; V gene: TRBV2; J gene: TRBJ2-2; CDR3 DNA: TGTGCCAGACAGAATTCAGGGGTCGGGGAGCTGTTTTTT; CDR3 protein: CARQNSGVGELFF
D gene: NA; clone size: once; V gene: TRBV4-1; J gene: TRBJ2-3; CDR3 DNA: TGCGCCAGCAGCCAAGATGGCGGGGGCTCGGTCACAGATACGCAGTATTTT; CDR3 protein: CASSQDGGGSVTDTQYF
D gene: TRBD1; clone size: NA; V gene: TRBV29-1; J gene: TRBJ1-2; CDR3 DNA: TGCAGCGCCCGACTGGACAGGAACTATGGCTACACCTTC; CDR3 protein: CSARLDRNYGYTF
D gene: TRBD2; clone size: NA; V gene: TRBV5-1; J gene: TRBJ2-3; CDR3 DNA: TGCGCCAGCAGCTTGGCCGTCGGGGGGATTAGGACAGATACGCAGTATTTT; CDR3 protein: CASSLAVGGIRTDTQYF
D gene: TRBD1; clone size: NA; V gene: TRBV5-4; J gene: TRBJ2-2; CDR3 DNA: TGTGCCAGCAGCTTGGTTCGGGGAAGGGGGCGTTTGAACACCGGGGAGCTGTTTTTT; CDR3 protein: CASSLVRGRGRLNTGELFF
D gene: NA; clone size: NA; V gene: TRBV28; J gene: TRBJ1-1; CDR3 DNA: TGTGCCAGCAGTTTTAAACTGGTTGATATGAACACTGAAGCTTTCTTT; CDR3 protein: CASSFKLVDMNTEAFF
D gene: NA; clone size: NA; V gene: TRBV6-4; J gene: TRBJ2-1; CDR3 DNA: TGTGCCAGCCGCCTCATGTCGTCGGGGGGCGAGCAGTTCTTC; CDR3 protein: CASRLMSSGGEQFF
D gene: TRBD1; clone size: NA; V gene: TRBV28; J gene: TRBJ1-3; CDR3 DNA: TGTGCCAGCGGGAGCGGACAGGATCGAAACACCATATATTTT; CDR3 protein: CASGSGQDRNTIYF
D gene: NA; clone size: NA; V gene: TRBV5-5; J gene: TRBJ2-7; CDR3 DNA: TGTGCCAGCAGCTTGTTGACAGGCGACTCCTACGAGCAGTACTTC; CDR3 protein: CASSLLTGDSYEQYF
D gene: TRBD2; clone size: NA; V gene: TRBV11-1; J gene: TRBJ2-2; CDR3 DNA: TGTGCCAGCAGCCCCCGGGGAGCGGGGGAAACCGGGGAGCTGTTTTTT; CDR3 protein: CASSPRGAGETGELFF
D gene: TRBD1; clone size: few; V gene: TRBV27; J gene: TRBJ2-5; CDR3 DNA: TGTGCCAGCAGTTTACAAGAAGGGGACAGGGGGCTAGAGACCCAGTACTTC; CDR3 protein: CASSLQEGDRGLETQYF
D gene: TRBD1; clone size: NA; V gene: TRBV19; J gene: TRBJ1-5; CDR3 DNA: TGTGCCAGTAGGGGGACAGGGCTCAATCAGCCCCAGCATTTT; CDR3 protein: CASRGTGLNQPQHF
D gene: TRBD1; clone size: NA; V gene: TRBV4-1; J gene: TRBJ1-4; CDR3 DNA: TGCGCCAGCAGCGCGAGACAGGGAGCGACTAATGAAAAACTGTTTTTT; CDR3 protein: CASSARQGATNEKLFF
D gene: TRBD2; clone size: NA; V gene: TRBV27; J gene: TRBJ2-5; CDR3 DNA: TGTGCCAGCAGTCCAAATCCCGGACTAGCGTATGAAGAGACCCAGTACTTC; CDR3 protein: CASSPNPGLAYEETQYF
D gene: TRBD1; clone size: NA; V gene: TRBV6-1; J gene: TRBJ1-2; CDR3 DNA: TGTGCCAGCAGACCCGGGACAGGGTTTTCCTATGGCTACACCTTC; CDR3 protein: CASRPGTGFSYGYTF
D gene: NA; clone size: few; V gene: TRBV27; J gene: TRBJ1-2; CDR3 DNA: TGTGCCAGCAGTATCGGGAGGGAGCGGTGGGATGGCTACACCTTC; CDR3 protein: CASSIGRERWDGYTF
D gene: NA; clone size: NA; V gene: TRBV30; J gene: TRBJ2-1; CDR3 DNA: TGTGCCTGGAGTCCCGGGACACGGGCCTACAATGAGCAGTTCTTC; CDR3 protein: CAWSPGTRAYNEQFF
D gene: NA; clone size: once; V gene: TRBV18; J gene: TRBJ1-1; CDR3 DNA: TGTGCCAGCTCCCCGGGGGACGCCGAGAACACTGAAGCTTTCTTT; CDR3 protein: CASSPGDAENTEAFF
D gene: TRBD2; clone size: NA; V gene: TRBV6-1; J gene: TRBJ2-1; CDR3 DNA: TGTGCCAGCAGTGTATTCCCCATAGCGGGAGACGTCAATGAGCAGTTCTTC; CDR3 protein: CASSVFPIAGDVNEQFF
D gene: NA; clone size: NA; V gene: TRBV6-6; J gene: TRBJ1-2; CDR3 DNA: TGTGCCAGCAGTTACAGGGGATGGGATGGCTACACCTTC; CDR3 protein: CASSYRGWDGYTF
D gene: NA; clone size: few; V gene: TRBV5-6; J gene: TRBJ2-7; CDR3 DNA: TGTGCCAGCAGCTCGGACATTTACTACGAGCAGTACTTC; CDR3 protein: CASSSDIYYEQYF
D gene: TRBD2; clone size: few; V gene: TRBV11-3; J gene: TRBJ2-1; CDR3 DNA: TGTGCCAGCAGCTTAGATCAAAGCGGGAGTGGGACCCCCAATGAGCAGTTCTTC; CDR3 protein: CASSLDQSGSGTPNEQFF
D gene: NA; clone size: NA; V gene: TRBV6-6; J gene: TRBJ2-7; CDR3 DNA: TGTGCCAGCAGTTACTCTTGGGCCTCCTACGAGCAGTACTTC; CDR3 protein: CASSYSWASYEQYF